The rows below give T cell receptor beta chains drawn from one sample of a study of regulatory T cells in long-lasting Graves disease. In TCRdb, the multiplex PCR reads were re-called with MiXCR into one record per CDR3 protein. The table lists 400,000 to 500,000 distinct CDR3 sequences, 14% of them singletons. These data also formed part of another study, on T cells in Graves' hyperthyroidism and ophthalmopathy.

The source material was peripheral blood mononuclear cells (PBMCs), sampled at new diagnosis, from a patient treated with antithyroid drugs. These receptors originate from a woman between 50 and 59 years old with Graves disease. The CDR3 runs from the conserved cysteine through the conserved F or W. The order of the fields is clone size, D gene, V gene, J gene, CDR3 protein. A D gene is named only where the DNA matches it firmly. Rows give clone size only sometimes, using once, few, many, or a class for an expanded clone.

abundance: many
d_gene: -
v_gene: TRBV11-2
j_gene: TRBJ2-7
CDR3aa: CASSLGTGVGYEQYF

abundance: -
d_gene: TRBD1
v_gene: TRBV6-2/TRBV6-3
j_gene: TRBJ2-7
CDR3aa: CASRSYGTGGSYEQCF

abundance: many
d_gene: TRBD2
v_gene: TRBV11-2
j_gene: TRBJ2-5
CDR3aa: CASSLETRTSGKSAQYF

abundance: -
d_gene: TRBD2
v_gene: TRBV29-1
j_gene: TRBJ2-3
CDR3aa: CSVGAPSGYTDTQYF

abundance: many
d_gene: -
v_gene: TRBV7-2
j_gene: TRBJ1-2
CDR3aa: CASSLTAQYGYTF

abundance: many
d_gene: -
v_gene: TRBV15
j_gene: TRBJ2-7
CDR3aa: CATSSGTGGLASYEQYF

abundance: few
d_gene: -
v_gene: TRBV7-8
j_gene: TRBJ1-5
CDR3aa: CASSLGAYNQPQHF

abundance: many
d_gene: -
v_gene: TRBV7-8
j_gene: TRBJ2-3
CDR3aa: CASSLVGMGNGDTQYF

abundance: -
d_gene: TRBD2
v_gene: TRBV12-3/TRBV12-4
j_gene: TRBJ2-2
CDR3aa: CASSLGGSGRTNTGELFF

abundance: many
d_gene: -
v_gene: TRBV2
j_gene: TRBJ2-5
CDR3aa: CASSGQTQETQYF

abundance: -
d_gene: TRBD1
v_gene: TRBV5-1
j_gene: TRBJ2-6
CDR3aa: CASTRTGSGANVLTF

abundance: many
d_gene: -
v_gene: TRBV27
j_gene: TRBJ1-5
CDR3aa: CASREGDPRVRSNQPQHF

abundance: many
d_gene: -
v_gene: TRBV20-1
j_gene: TRBJ2-1
CDR3aa: CSARGYGGGSYNEQFF

abundance: -
d_gene: TRBD2
v_gene: TRBV18
j_gene: TRBJ2-1
CDR3aa: CASSPGQGFKSGTSVPNEQFF

abundance: many
d_gene: TRBD2
v_gene: TRBV2
j_gene: TRBJ2-1
CDR3aa: CASSWASSGNNHEQFF

abundance: many
d_gene: -
v_gene: TRBV5-1
j_gene: TRBJ1-5
CDR3aa: CASSLAGTKDQPQHF

abundance: many
d_gene: -
v_gene: TRBV5-1
j_gene: TRBJ2-3
CDR3aa: CASSQYTDTQYF

abundance: many
d_gene: TRBD1
v_gene: TRBV28
j_gene: TRBJ2-6
CDR3aa: CASTIVGQAKPSGANVLTF

abundance: -
d_gene: -
v_gene: TRBV5-5
j_gene: TRBJ2-6
CDR3aa: CASSGGPRAIVSGANVLTF

abundance: -
d_gene: TRBD1
v_gene: TRBV14
j_gene: TRBJ2-1
CDR3aa: CASSWRTGSIGSYNEQFF

abundance: few
d_gene: TRBD1
v_gene: TRBV11-2
j_gene: TRBJ1-2
CDR3aa: CASSSMRQGFHYGYTF

abundance: -
d_gene: -
v_gene: TRBV29-1
j_gene: TRBJ2-6
CDR3aa: CSVVTGLSSGANVLTF

abundance: many
d_gene: TRBD1
v_gene: TRBV28
j_gene: TRBJ2-1
CDR3aa: CASSHGDSQGDEQFF

abundance: few
d_gene: -
v_gene: TRBV20-1
j_gene: TRBJ2-3
CDR3aa: CSASDTPLGMGAYF

abundance: many
d_gene: -
v_gene: TRBV12-3/TRBV12-4
j_gene: TRBJ1-5
CDR3aa: CASSFEPDSRDSNQPQHF

abundance: -
d_gene: -
v_gene: TRBV14
j_gene: TRBJ2-6
CDR3aa: CASSPPGGGGANVLTF

abundance: -
d_gene: TRBD1
v_gene: TRBV13
j_gene: TRBJ1-1
CDR3aa: CASSLQGGSTTEAFF

abundance: many
d_gene: TRBD2
v_gene: TRBV12-3/TRBV12-4
j_gene: TRBJ2-1
CDR3aa: CASSGGRALYSYNEQFF

abundance: many
d_gene: -
v_gene: TRBV30
j_gene: TRBJ2-7
CDR3aa: CAWRRVKTLTYEQYF

abundance: few
d_gene: -
v_gene: TRBV5-1
j_gene: TRBJ2-2
CDR3aa: CASRPTGVANTGELFF

abundance: many
d_gene: -
v_gene: TRBV3-1
j_gene: TRBJ1-4
CDR3aa: CASSLQHNEKLFF

abundance: few
d_gene: TRBD2
v_gene: TRBV27
j_gene: TRBJ2-5
CDR3aa: CASSTLGLAGQGETQYF

abundance: many
d_gene: -
v_gene: TRBV7-8
j_gene: TRBJ1-1
CDR3aa: CASSPRGTGGSTEAFF

abundance: many
d_gene: TRBD2
v_gene: TRBV11-2
j_gene: TRBJ2-1
CDR3aa: CASSLWTSGNNEQFF

abundance: many
d_gene: TRBD1
v_gene: TRBV15
j_gene: TRBJ2-3
CDR3aa: CATSREDRVADTQYF

abundance: -
d_gene: TRBD2
v_gene: TRBV6-1
j_gene: TRBJ2-1
CDR3aa: CASSDLGLGNEQFF

abundance: -
d_gene: TRBD1
v_gene: TRBV29-1
j_gene: TRBJ2-7
CDR3aa: CSVDRGLYEQYF

abundance: -
d_gene: TRBD2
v_gene: TRBV6-1
j_gene: TRBJ2-5
CDR3aa: CASRTLTSGRVEETQYF

abundance: few
d_gene: -
v_gene: TRBV12-3/TRBV12-4
j_gene: TRBJ1-1
CDR3aa: CASSLQGVDTEAFF

abundance: many
d_gene: -
v_gene: TRBV2
j_gene: TRBJ2-4
CDR3aa: CATTLRGGKAKNIQYF

abundance: many
d_gene: TRBD2
v_gene: TRBV20-1
j_gene: TRBJ2-5
CDR3aa: CSANPGTSGSWGTQYF

abundance: many
d_gene: -
v_gene: TRBV28
j_gene: TRBJ1-1
CDR3aa: CASSSYTGSEAFF

abundance: many
d_gene: TRBD2
v_gene: TRBV5-1
j_gene: TRBJ2-1
CDR3aa: CASSSGTSGTNEQFF

abundance: few
d_gene: -
v_gene: TRBV3-1
j_gene: TRBJ2-3
CDR3aa: CASSQDKWEDTQYF

abundance: many
d_gene: TRBD1
v_gene: TRBV2
j_gene: -
CDR3aa: CASAGQGVHEQYF

abundance: -
d_gene: TRBD2
v_gene: TRBV5-6
j_gene: TRBJ2-2
CDR3aa: CASSPGLGGELFF

abundance: many
d_gene: TRBD1
v_gene: TRBV11-2
j_gene: TRBJ2-7
CDR3aa: CASSPQGDEQYF

abundance: many
d_gene: -
v_gene: TRBV2
j_gene: TRBJ2-1
CDR3aa: CASSEGLTGFWVEQFF

abundance: many
d_gene: -
v_gene: TRBV28
j_gene: TRBJ2-2
CDR3aa: CASSLDYRAANTGELFF

abundance: few
d_gene: -
v_gene: TRBV4-1
j_gene: TRBJ1-4
CDR3aa: CASRRGREEEKLFF

abundance: few
d_gene: -
v_gene: TRBV6-2/TRBV6-3
j_gene: TRBJ1-4
CDR3aa: CASIRSVGEKLFF

abundance: few
d_gene: -
v_gene: TRBV5-6
j_gene: TRBJ2-7
CDR3aa: CASSTTSSYEQYF

abundance: few
d_gene: -
v_gene: TRBV3-1
j_gene: TRBJ1-1
CDR3aa: CASSQGYAEAFF